The 31 T cell receptor beta chains below all came from one sample that was sequenced in a study of blood T cell repertoires in COVID-19. Only in-frame clones appear in the TCRdb table, and some are missing; sequencing was by immunoSEQ multiplex PCR. Of roughly 50,000 clones listed, 60% to 80% are singletons. The source material was peripheral blood. The receptors stem from a human donor with active or convalescent COVID-19. The donor label of this sample is uncertain.

This clone was seen a few times. The V and J genes are TRBV11-2 and TRBJ2-3, with 15 bases lining up with TRBD2. Per germline, CDR1 SGHAT and CDR2 FQNNGV. This CDR3 comprises 16 residues. J gave up 6 bases and V 5 bases, and 6 bases lay outside the gene matches. This CDR3 is CASSGLAGGFPDTQYF. The CDR3 region has the DNA TGTGCCAGCAGCGGACTAGCGGGAGGGTTCCCGGATACGCAGTATTTT.

V usage is TRBV7-8 and J usage is TRBJ2-1, with TRBD1 identical over 7 bases. This CDR3 is built from 14 residues. V lost 5 bases to trimming and J lost 5 bases; unmatched junction nucleotides: 6. Germline V gives CDR1 SGHVS, CDR2 FQNEAQ. CDR3 sequence (DNA): TGTGCCAGCAGCCCCACAGGGGTGAACAATGAGCAGTTCTTC. It translates to CASSPTGVNNEQFF.

Regarding this clone: A much larger clone differs from this one at a single base, so this may be a read error. This rearrangement joins TRBV7-9 to TRBJ2-3, with 12 bases identical to TRBD1. The V segment lost 4 bases and the J segment 4 bases; nucleotides outside the gene matches: 3. The CDR3 length is 15 residues. CDR1 and CDR2 from the germline V gene are SEHNR and FQNEAQ (reference sequence). CDR3 region: CASSWGQGAADTQYF. CDR3 bases: TGTGCCAGCAGCTGGGGACAGGGGGCCGCAGATACGCAGTATTTT.

The rearrangement uses TRBV5-1 and TRBJ2-3; 11 bases line up with TRBD2. The length of the CDR3 is 16 residues. Germline-derived CDR1 and CDR2 are SGHRS and YFSETQ. Unmatched junction bases numbered 8, after V lost 4 bases and J lost 4 bases. The CDR3 here is CASSNIAGGSADTQYF. For the CDR3, the DNA is TGCGCCAGCAGCAATATAGCGGGAGGGAGTGCAGATACGCAGTATTTT.

The rearrangement uses TRBV13 and TRBJ2-7; TRBD2 matches 7 bases. After removal of 4 bases from V and 0 bases from J, the junction contained 6 bases not matched to a gene. The CDR3 loop spans 15 amino acids. Germline-derived CDR1 and CDR2 are PRHDT and FYEKMQ (reference sequence). The DNA of the CDR3 is TGTGCCAGCAGCTCACAGCGGGGTAGCTCCTACGAGCAGTACTTC. It codes for CASSSQRGSSYEQYF. The full variable domain, completed using reference TRBV13 and TRBJ2-7, is AAGVIQSPRHLIKEKRETATLKCYPIPRHDTVYWYQQGPGQDPQFLISFYEKMQSDKGSIPDRFSAQQFSDYHSELNMSSLELGDSALYFCASSSQRGSSYEQYFGPGTRLTVT.

The rearrangement uses TRBV11-2 and TRBJ2-5, with 12 nucleotides matching TRBD1. The CDR3 has 15 residues. Looked up from germline, CDR1 is SGHAT and CDR2 is FQNNGV. V dropped 3 bases and J dropped 5; count of bases not matched to a gene: 4. The CDR3 spells CASSFRDRGPETQYF. DNA of the CDR3: TGTGCCAGCAGCTTCCGGGACAGGGGGCCGGAGACCCAGTACTTC.

This sequence joins TRBV29-1 and TRBJ2-4, with 11 bases aligning to TRBD1. V lost 6 bases to trimming and J lost 0 bases; unmatched junction nucleotides: 7. The CDR3 totals 16 residues. Germline CDR1 reads SQVTM; CDR2 reads ANQGSEA. In DNA, the CDR3 is TGCAGCGTGGCGGGGACAGGGGGAATAGCCAAAAACATTCAGTACTTC. It specifies CSVAGTGGIAKNIQYF.

J is TRBJ2-5 and V is TRBV6-5; D gene ambiguous. V lost 6 bases and J 4 bases, leaving 6 bases between the germline ends. This CDR3 has 11 residues. Germline loops: CDR1 MNHEY, CDR2 SVGAGI. This CDR3 is CASRVAETQYF. The CDR3 nucleotides read TGTGCCAGCAGGGTAGCAGAGACCCAGTACTTC.

The chain combines TRBV20-1 with TRBJ1-2; D gene ambiguous. The CDR3 has 11 amino acids. The germline V gene has CDR1 DFQATT and CDR2 SNEGSKA (reference sequence). CDR3 loop: CSAALGYGYTF. The CDR3 DNA follows: TGCAGCGCCGCCCTCGGCTATGGCTACACCTTC.

This chain joins TRBV5-1 and TRBJ2-5, with D uncertain. The V gene lost 0 bases and the J gene lost 3 bases, with 3 bases spanning the gap. The CDR3 length is 12 residues. Germline V gene lookup returns CDR1 SGHRS and CDR2 YFSETQ. As DNA, the CDR3 is TGCGCCAGCAGCTTGGACAAAGAGACCCAGTACTTC. As protein: CASSLDKETQYF.

The chain links TRBV24-1 to TRBJ2-7; possible D gene TRBD2, 5 bases. Trimming cost V 7 bases and J 4 bases, with 19 bases left between them. The germline CDR1 and CDR2 sequences are KGHDR and SFDVKD. The CDR3 has 15 residues. The CDR3 coding sequence is TGTGCCACCAGCCGATTGGGAGTTCGGGAATACGAGCAGTACTTC. It yields the protein CATSRLGVREYEQYF.

A few counts support this clone. Other nucleotide sequences in the sample specify the same CDR3. This chain joins TRBV24-1 and TRBJ2-2; 7 bases map to TRBD1. V gave up 0 bases and J gave up 6 bases; unmatched junction bases: 0. This CDR3 is 14 amino acids long. The germline gives CDR1 KGHDR, CDR2 SFDVKD. Here the CDR3 reads CATSDLQGAGELFF. CDR3 in DNA: TGTGCCACCAGTGATTTGCAGGGGGCCGGGGAGCTGTTTTTT.

The chain combines TRBV7-2 with TRBJ2-5, with 9 bases lining up with TRBD2. The CDR3 extends over 16 amino acids. Germline loops: CDR1 SGHTA, CDR2 FQGNSA. V lost 3 bases and J lost 4; bases outside the gene matches: 9. The CDR3 DNA reads as TGTGCCAGCAGCTTCGCTAGCGGGAATGTGCGAGAGACCCAGTACTTC. Its translation is CASSFASGNVRETQYF.

This clone was observed a handful of times. Other DNA sequences in this sample translate to the same CDR3. The chain has TRBV7-2 and TRBJ2-2; D might be TRBD2 (6 bases). V was trimmed by 5 bases and J by 7 bases, leaving 14 bases between them. Germline-derived CDR1 and CDR2 are SGHTA and FQGNSA. CDR3 length: 14 amino acids. Here the CDR3 reads CASSRGIASGELFF. CDR3 bases: TGTGCCAGCAGCCGCGGGATAGCGAGCGGGGAGCTGTTTTTT.

The gene calls are TRBV28 and TRBJ2-1; 14 bases map to TRBD2. Germline values: CDR1 MDHEN, CDR2 SYDVKM. This CDR3 contains 17 residues. Losses at the gene ends were 3 bases for V and 5 bases for J; bases not matched to a gene: 6. CDR3 protein: CASSLTSGRAGHNEQFF. In DNA form, the CDR3 reads TGTGCCAGCAGTTTGACTAGCGGGAGGGCCGGCCACAATGAGCAGTTCTTC. The full variable domain, its missing parts supplied by reference TRBV28 and TRBJ2-1, is DVKVTQSSRYLVKRTGEKVFLECVQDMDHENMFWYRQDPGLGLRLIYFSYDVKMKEKGDIPEGYSVSREKKERFSLILESASTNQTSMYLCASSLTSGRAGHNEQFFGPGTRLTVL.

This clone was detected once. The CDR3 is CATRGGAGMPDNEQFF. The CDR3 DNA is TGTGCCACCAGGGGGGGAGCGGGAATGCCGGACAATGAGCAGTTCTTC. The chain is built from TRBV24-1 and TRBJ2-1, with 7 nucleotides matching TRBD2. The CDR3 consists of 16 residues. Germline CDR1 KGHDR, CDR2 SFDVKD. Trimming cost V 7 bases and J 5 bases; bases outside gene matches: 13.

The CDR3 region has the DNA TGCGCCAGCAGCTTGGGGGGGTATACAGGGAACGAGCAGTACTTC. It codes for CASSLGGYTGNEQYF. This chain uses TRBV5-1 with TRBJ2-7; perhaps TRBD1 as D (6 bases). The germline V gene has CDR1 SGHRS and CDR2 YFSETQ. The V end was cut by 0 bases, the J end by 5 bases, with 15 bases between. There are 15 residues in the CDR3.

The J gene is TRBJ1-1, the V gene TRBV2; D ambiguous. Trimming shortened V by 8 bases and J by 1 base, and 8 bases separated the two germline ends. Germline CDR1 SNHLY, CDR2 FYNNEI. The CDR3 is 12 residues long. The CDR3: CASFQSNTEAFF. The CDR3 DNA follows: TGTGCCAGCTTTCAGTCGAACACTGAAGCTTTCTTT.

The rearrangement links TRBV24-1 to TRBJ1-4, with a weak D call TRBD1 (6 bases). The CDR3 extends over 15 amino acids. Deletions cut 5 bases from V and 8 bases from J, with 17 bases between. The germline CDR1 and CDR2 sequences are KGHDR and SFDVKD. CDR3 amino acids: CATSGGQGNQEKLFF. CDR3 in DNA: TGTGCCACCAGTGGGGGGCAGGGGAATCAGGAAAAACTGTTTTTT.

This chain connects TRBV7-3 to TRBJ2-5; 14 nucleotides agree with TRBD2. V was pared by 5 bases and J by 4 bases, with 3 bases of the junction left unmatched. CDR1 is SGHTA, CDR2 FQGTGA, per germline. The CDR3 is 15 residues long. The CDR3, as DNA: TGTGCCAGCAGCCCCGGGACTAGCGGGAGAGAGACCCAGTACTTC. As protein: CASSPGTSGRETQYF.

The V call is TRBV11-2, the J call TRBJ2-5; TRBD1 matches 7 bases. From germline, CDR1 is SGHAT and CDR2 FQNNGV. The CDR3 has 15 residues. The J segment lost 5 bases and the V segment lost 3 bases, leaving 9 bases of the junction unmatched. The CDR3 spells CASSFVGGGWETQYF. CDR3 DNA sequence: TGTGCCAGCAGCTTCGTAGGGGGCGGGTGGGAGACCCAGTACTTC. Using reference TRBV11-2 and TRBJ2-5 for the parts outside the CDR3, the full variable domain is EAGVAQSPRYKIIEKRQSVAFWCNPISGHATLYWYQQILGQGPKLLIQFQNNGVVDDSQLPKDRFSAERLKGVDSTLKIQPAKLEDSAVYLCASSFVGGGWETQYFGPGTRLLVL.

The chain recombines TRBV5-1 with TRBJ1-5, with TRBD1 matching 7 bases. With 5 bases clipped from V and 0 bases from J, the junction kept 11 bases outside the gene matches. This CDR3 comprises 17 residues. Germline loops: CDR1 SGHRS, CDR2 YFSETQ. CDR3 sequence reads: CASSHTQTGDSNQPQHF. CDR3 sequence (DNA): TGCGCCAGCAGTCACACCCAAACAGGGGATAGCAATCAGCCCCAGCATTTT.

The chain links TRBV7-2 to TRBJ2-7; TRBD2 agrees at 7 bases. Per the germline V gene, CDR1 is SGHTA and CDR2 is FQGNSA. V lost 1 base, J lost 6 bases, and 9 bases stayed unmatched. This CDR3 contains 15 residues. CDR3 bases: TGTGCCAGCAGCTTAGTGGCGGGAGTAGAAAGCGAGCAGTACTTC. Translated, it gives CASSLVAGVESEQYF.

The chain employs TRBV3-1 (or the pseudogene TRBV3-2) and TRBJ2-3; the match to TRBD2 covers 13 bases. CDR3 length equals 16 residues. The J segment lost 1 base and the V segment lost 4 bases, leaving 2 bases of the junction unmatched. Germline CDR1 and CDR2: LGHDT and YNNKEL (reference sequence). DNA of the CDR3: TGTGCCAGCAGCCGGACTAGCGGGAGCGGCACAGATACGCAGTATTTT. Protein product: CASSRTSGSGTDTQYF.

This chain joins TRBV6-4 and TRBJ1-1, with 7 bases matching TRBD1. The ends lost 8 bases at V and 4 bases at J; junction bases unmatched: 7. The germline gives CDR1 MRHNA, CDR2 SNTAGT. The CDR3 length is 13 residues. CDR3 residues: CASRNRGSTEAFF. The CDR3, as DNA: TGTGCCAGCCGGAACAGGGGATCCACTGAAGCTTTCTTT.

The CDR3 coding sequence is TGTGCCAGCAGCTTTCAGGGGAATTCACCCCTCCACTTT. It translates to CASSFQGNSPLHF. The V gene is TRBV7-2, the J gene TRBJ1-6; TRBD1 might be the D (6 bases). Germline loops: CDR1 SGHTA, CDR2 FQGNSA. Trimming stripped 3 bases from V and 7 bases from J, with 7 bases between. CDR3 length: 13 residues.

J is TRBJ1-1 and V is TRBV6-2 or TRBV6-3; 8 bases map to TRBD1. This CDR3 spans 17 amino acids. V shed 5 bases and J 0 bases; nucleotides not matched to a gene: 11. Germline values: CDR1 MNHEY, CDR2 SVGEGT. The CDR3 DNA is TGTGCCAGCAGTCGCTTAGACAGGGGCCTTATGAACACTGAAGCTTTCTTT. Amino acid sequence: CASSRLDRGLMNTEAFF.

The chain combines TRBV11-2 with TRBJ2-7, with 13 bases that match TRBD2. The CDR3 contains 17 residues. CDR1 and CDR2 (germline): SGHAT, FQNNGV. The J segment lost 4 bases and the V segment lost 5 bases, leaving 11 bases of the junction unmatched. CDR3 sequence: CASSPSGLAGENYEQYF. The CDR3 DNA sequence: TGTGCCAGCAGCCCAAGTGGACTAGCGGGGGAGAATTACGAGCAGTACTTC.

The chain carries TRBV4-2 and TRBJ2-7; 9 bases line up with TRBD1. Trimming at V came to 5 bases and at J to 3 bases, leaving 5 bases not matched to a gene. Germline CDR1 is LGHNA and CDR2 is YNFKEQ. CDR3 size: 14 residues. The CDR3 nucleotides are TGTGCCAGCAGCAGCCGGGACAGGGACTACGAGCAGTACTTC. Its translation: CASSSRDRDYEQYF.

This clone was found a few times. The CDR3 nucleotides are TGTGCCAGCAGCTTAGGGCAGTCAGGGGGCTATGGCTACACCTTC. It encodes CASSLGQSGGYGYTF. The J gene is TRBJ1-2, the V gene TRBV11-2, with TRBD1 matching 7 bases. With V trimmed by 1 base and J by 4 bases, 6 bases remained unmatched. Germline CDR1 SGHAT, CDR2 FQNNGV. The CDR3 has 15 amino acids.

In DNA, the CDR3 is TGTGCCAGCAGTGTGCAGGGGGCCAAAAACATTCAGTACTTC. It is translated as CASSVQGAKNIQYF. The rearrangement links TRBV9 to TRBJ2-4; D is perhaps TRBD1 (6 bases). Germline V lookup: CDR1 SGDLS, CDR2 YYNGEE. The CDR3 contains 14 residues. V was pared by 5 bases and J by 1 base, with 10 bases between.